One and the same sample provided the 3 T cell receptor beta chains below, sequenced in a study of cytomegalovirus exposure and HLA in healthy donors. It was with 60 Vbeta and 13 Jbeta primers that the PCR ran. The data were produced by immunoSEQ multiplex PCR, yet TCRdb's version contains in-frame clones alone and is incomplete. In the table there are about 190,000 clones, 65% to 85% of which are singletons. Sequencing was performed on PBMCs. The source is a male donor in good health and CMV-seronegative.

The chain combines TRBV6-6 with TRBJ1-3; D not resolved. This CDR3 comprises 14 residues. Germline V gene data show CDR1 as MNHNY and CDR2 as SVGAGI (reference sequence). Trimming took off 6 bases at V and 0 bases at J, with 9 bases between the two ends. The CDR3 region has the DNA TGTGCCAGCAGGCTAATAGACTCTGGAAACACCATATATTTT. This codes for CASRLIDSGNTIYF.

This chain joins TRBV11-1 and TRBJ1-6; D unclear. V was pared by 1 base and J by 7 bases, with 11 bases between. The CDR3 runs 15 residues. Germline V gives CDR1 SGHAT, CDR2 FQDESV (reference sequence). This chain's CDR3 is CASSLGPVPNSPLHF. DNA for the CDR3: TGTGCCAGCAGCTTAGGTCCGGTTCCAAATTCACCCCTCCACTTT.

This clone was seen many times. The CDR3 nucleotides are TGCGCCAGCAGCCAAGGGGGCCGAGGGGGATCCTCCAATACGCAGTATTTT. Translation: CASSQGGRGGSSNTQYF. The genes are TRBV4-3 and TRBJ2-3; D may be TRBD1 (6 bases). V was shortened by 1 base and J by 7 bases, with 21 bases between the two germline ends. The germline CDR1 and CDR2 sequences are LGHNA and YSLEER. The CDR3 consists of 17 residues.